The clone carrying this TCR beta chain was seen only a few times. This sample is drawn from a study of human T cells and chemical hapten exposure. Each CDR3 protein gets one entry after TCRdb re-called the RACE reads with MiXCR. The data contain tens of thousands of distinct CDR3 sequences, 30% to 35% of them seen just once; the ten biggest clones take up 8.9%. Time point indicated: patch test 1, 2 weeks after DPC sensitization. Treatment: therapeutic diphenylcyclopropenone sensitization with weekly scalp DPC. V dropped 6 bases and J dropped 0 bases, with 14 bases sitting between them. CDR1 and CDR2 from the germline V gene are SGHRS and YFSETQ. This CDR3 contains 15 residues.

The J gene is TRBJ2-3, the V gene TRBV5-1, with D possibly being TRBD2 (6 bases). This clonotype was obtained from a man aged 35-49 years with alopecia areata. Some clones in this sample may be carry-over from other donors' samples. Here the sequenced sample was whole blood, taken in connection with sensitization to the hapten diphenylcyclopropenone (DPC). The CDR3 protein is CASTLGRTSTDTQYF. The CDR3 nucleotides are TGCGCCAGCACACTGGGGAGGACAAGCACAGATACGCAGTATTTT.